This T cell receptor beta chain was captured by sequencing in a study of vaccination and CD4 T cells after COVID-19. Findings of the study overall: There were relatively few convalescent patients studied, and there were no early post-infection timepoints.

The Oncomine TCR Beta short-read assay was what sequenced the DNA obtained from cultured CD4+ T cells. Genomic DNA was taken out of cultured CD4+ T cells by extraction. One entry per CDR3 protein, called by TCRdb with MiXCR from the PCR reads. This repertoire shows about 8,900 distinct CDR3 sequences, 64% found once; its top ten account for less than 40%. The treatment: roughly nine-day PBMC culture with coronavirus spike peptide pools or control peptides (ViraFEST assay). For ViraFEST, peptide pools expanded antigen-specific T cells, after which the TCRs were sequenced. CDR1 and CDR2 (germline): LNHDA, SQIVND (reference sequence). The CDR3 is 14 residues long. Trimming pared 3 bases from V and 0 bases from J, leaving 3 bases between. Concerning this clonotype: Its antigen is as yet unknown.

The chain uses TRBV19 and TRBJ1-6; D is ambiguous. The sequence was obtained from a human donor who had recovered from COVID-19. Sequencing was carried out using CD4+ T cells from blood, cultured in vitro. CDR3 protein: CASSINSYNSPLHF. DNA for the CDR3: TGTGCCAGTAGTATCAACTCCTATAATTCACCCCTCCACTTT.